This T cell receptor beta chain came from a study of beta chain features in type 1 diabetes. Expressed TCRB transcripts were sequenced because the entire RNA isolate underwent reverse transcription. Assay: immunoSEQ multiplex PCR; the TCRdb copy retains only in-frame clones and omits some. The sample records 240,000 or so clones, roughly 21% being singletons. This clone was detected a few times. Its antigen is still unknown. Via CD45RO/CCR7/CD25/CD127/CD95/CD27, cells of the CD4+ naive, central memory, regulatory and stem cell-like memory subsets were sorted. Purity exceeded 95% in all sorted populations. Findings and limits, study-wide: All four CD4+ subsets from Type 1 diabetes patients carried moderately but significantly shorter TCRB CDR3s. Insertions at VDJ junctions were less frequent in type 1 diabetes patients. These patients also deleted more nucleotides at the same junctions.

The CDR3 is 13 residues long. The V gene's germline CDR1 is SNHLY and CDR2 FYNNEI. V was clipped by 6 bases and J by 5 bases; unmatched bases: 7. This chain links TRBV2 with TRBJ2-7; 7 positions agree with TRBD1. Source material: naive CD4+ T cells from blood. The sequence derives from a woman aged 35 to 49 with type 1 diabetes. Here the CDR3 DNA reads TGTGCCAGCAGGAGACAGGGCATCAACGAGCAGTACTTC. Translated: CASRRQGINEQYF.